This TCR beta chain came from a study of neurological immune-mediated disorders. The starting material, 2 million PBMCs stored at -80 C, gave rise to the unsorted libraries. It was by 5'RACE with 10-nucleotide random UMIs that the cDNA was made. MiXCR, applied by TCRdb to the 5' RACE reads, yields one record per CDR3 protein. This table has tens of thousands of distinct CDR3 sequences, about 13% appearing once. Regarding the study as a whole: Private repertoires in all groups were suggested, as expanded clones shared no CDR3 amino acid sequences across subjects.

At least ten counts were recorded for this clonotype. What it binds is not known. The CDR3 consists of 14 residues. J gave up 6 bases and V 6 bases, and 9 bases lay outside the gene matches. Germline CDR1 reads MNHEY; CDR2 reads SVGAGI. The TCR was taken from a woman aged 55 to 70 with HTLV-1-associated myelopathy (HAM/TSP). The rearrangement uses TRBV6-5 and TRBJ1-1, with 8 bases matching TRBD1. The specimen sequenced was PBMCs. CDR3 amino acids: CASRPTGAFAEAFF. CDR3 nucleotides: TGTGCCAGCAGGCCGACAGGGGCGTTCGCTGAAGCTTTCTTT.